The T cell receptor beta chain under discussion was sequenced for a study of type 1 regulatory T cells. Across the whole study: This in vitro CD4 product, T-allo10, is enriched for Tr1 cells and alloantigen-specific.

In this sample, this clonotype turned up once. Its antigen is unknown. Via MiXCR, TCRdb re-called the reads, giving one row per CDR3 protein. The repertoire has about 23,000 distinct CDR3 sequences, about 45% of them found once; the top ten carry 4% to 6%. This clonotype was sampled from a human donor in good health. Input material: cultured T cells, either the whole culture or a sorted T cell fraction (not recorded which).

CDR3 in amino acids: CASRGQGMQPQHF. CDR3 nucleotides: TGTGCCAGCAGGGGACAGGGAATGCAGCCCCAGCATTTT. The genes are TRBV6-6 and TRBJ1-5, with 9 bases that match TRBD1. Germline V gene lookup returns CDR1 MNHNY and CDR2 SVGAGI (reference sequence). This CDR3 spans 13 amino acids. V trimming: 6 bases; J trimming: 7 bases; junction bases outside the gene matches: 4.